Following are 4 T cell receptor beta chains from one sample sequenced in a study of cytomegalovirus exposure and HLA in healthy donors. The study ran its PCR with 60 Vbeta and 13 Jbeta primers. Generated by immunoSEQ multiplex PCR, the TCRdb table keeps only in-frame clones and is missing some. The table lists more than 100,000 clones, about 74% of them singletons. Material for sequencing was PBMCs. These receptor sequences come from a woman aged 50 to 65 in good health and CMV-seropositive.

The chain joins TRBV5-1 to TRBJ2-5; TRBD2 agrees at 14 bases. The J call may be incorrect, as the DNA end agrees better with TRBJ2-7. Germline V gene data show CDR1 as SGHRS and CDR2 as YFSETQ. CDR3 length equals 17 residues. The CDR3 protein is CASSQGTSGGPSYEQYF. CDR3 nucleotide sequence: TGCGCCAGCAGCCAGGGGACTAGCGGGGGACCCTCCTACGAGCAGTACTTC.

The V call is TRBV4-1, the J call TRBJ2-7; weak D call: TRBD1 (5 bases). Germline V gene lookup returns CDR1 MGHRA and CDR2 YSYEKL. The CDR3 consists of 13 residues. The germline V and J ends were trimmed by 4 bases and 1 base, with 8 bases remaining between them. Here the CDR3 DNA reads TGCGCCAGCAGCCCAGGGATTTCCTACGAGCAGTACTTC. It yields the protein CASSPGISYEQYF.

The chain combines TRBV2 with TRBJ1-5; possible D gene TRBD1, 5 bases. Trimming cost V 4 bases and J 10 bases, with 20 bases left between them. The CDR3 covers 15 residues. Germline V CDR1 and CDR2: SNHLY, FYNNEI. This CDR3 reads CASSVFDRYHGPQHF. CDR3 DNA: TGTGCCAGCAGTGTCTTTGACAGATATCATGGCCCCCAGCATTTT.

The rearrangement joins TRBV7-9 to TRBJ2-6; tentative D call: TRBD1 (6 bases). Trimming removed 4 bases at V and 0 bases at J, with 10 bases between. Germline loops: CDR1 SEHNR, CDR2 FQNEAQ (reference sequence). The CDR3 is 16 residues long. The CDR3 spells CASSSRTVSGANVLTF. CDR3 DNA sequence: TGTGCCAGCAGCTCCCGGACAGTCTCTGGGGCCAACGTCCTGACTTTC.